This TCR beta chain was identified in a study of T cell responses to AZD1222 COVID-19 vaccine. Whole-study context: Analysis merged second doses at about 4 or about 12 weeks.

CDR1 is MNHEY and CDR2 is SMNVEV in the germline V gene (reference sequence). The CDR3 totals 13 residues. Trimming shortened V by 5 bases and J by 6 bases, and 12 bases separated the two germline ends. General study results and limits: Repertoires in all cases were sampled only once the peak T cell response had passed. Spike-specific TCR breadth and depth grew following two AZD1222 doses.

TCRdb keeps only in-frame clones here, not all; method: immunoSEQ multiplex PCR. The data contain roughly 120,000 clones, approximately 90% of them singletons. As for this clone: The antigen is not known.

The chain is built from TRBV27 and TRBJ2-3, with a tentative D call TRBD1 (6 bases). The source of this sequence is an adult in good health. Sequenced here: peripheral blood, sampled on day 0 of AZD1222 vaccination. This chain's CDR3 is CASSPYRADTQYF. CDR3 nucleotides: TGTGCCAGCAGTCCCTACAGGGCGGATACGCAGTATTTT.